The text below deals with one T cell receptor beta chain. The antigen is unknown. CDR1 and CDR2 (germline): SGHRS, YFSETQ. The CDR3 sequence is 16 residues long. Trimming removed 0 bases from V and 2 bases from J; junction bases left unmatched: 3. The data stem from a study of T cell responses to AZD1222 COVID-19 vaccine. Study-wide results and limits: Seropositive status at baseline applied to only five to seven AZD1222 recipients. Increases in Spike-specific TCR breadth and depth were seen after two AZD1222 doses. Repertoires were sampled only after the peak T cell response.

The data were produced by immunoSEQ multiplex PCR, yet TCRdb's version contains in-frame clones alone and is incomplete. This sample has 150,000 to 200,000 clones; more than 75% occur once, and the top ten carry roughly 26%. Sequencing was performed on peripheral blood, taken 28 days after the second AZD1222 dose. The clonotype comes from an adult who received the AZD1222 COVID-19 vaccine. The rearrangement joins TRBV5-1 to TRBJ2-2, with 8 bases identical to TRBD1. The CDR3 loop reads CASSLGQGTNTGELFF. CDR3 nucleotide sequence: TGCGCCAGCAGCTTGGGACAGGGGACTAACACCGGGGAGCTGTTTTTT.